The next 15 T cell receptor beta chains were all read from a single sample in a study of blood T cell repertoires in COVID-19. TCRdb's copy holds only in-frame clones and misses some; the assay was immunoSEQ multiplex PCR. This sample yields 70,000 or so clones, of which just over 85% are seen a single time; approximately 10% belongs to the top ten. Sequenced sample: peripheral blood. These TCRs come from an older man with active or convalescent COVID-19.

The chain employs TRBV19 and TRBJ1-4; 7 nucleotides match TRBD1. CDR3 length equals 14 residues. The trim removed 5 bases at V and 4 bases at J, leaving 4 bases unmatched. Germline CDR1 reads LNHDA; CDR2 reads SQIVND (reference sequence). In DNA form, the CDR3 reads TGTGCCAGTAGTCGACAGGGCCATAATGAAAAACTGTTTTTT. Translation: CASSRQGHNEKLFF.

This clone was observed a few times. Additional DNA sequences in this sample encode the identical CDR3. The genes are TRBV19 and TRBJ1-5; perhaps TRBD1 as D (6 bases). The germline CDR1 and CDR2 sequences are LNHDA and SQIVND (reference sequence). V dropped 7 bases and J dropped 7 bases, with 20 bases sitting between them. The CDR3 loop spans 15 amino acids. CDR3 protein: CASTWGQGGNQPQHF. The CDR3 coding sequence is TGTGCCAGTACCTGGGGGCAGGGTGGTAACCAGCCCCAGCATTTT.

This sequence joins TRBV11-3 and TRBJ2-1; 11 bases match TRBD2. CDR3 length equals 15 residues. The trim removed 5 bases at V and 4 bases at J, leaving 4 bases unmatched. Germline assignment: CDR1 SGHNT and CDR2 YENEEA. The CDR3 loop is CASSPRLAGYNEQFF. The CDR3 DNA reads TGTGCCAGCAGCCCGAGACTAGCGGGGTACAATGAGCAGTTCTTC. Full variable domain (missing parts from reference TRBV11-3 and TRBJ2-1): EAGVVQSPRYKIIEKKQPVAFWCNPISGHNTLYWYLQNLGQGPELLIRYENEEAVDDSQLPKDRFSAERLKGVDSTLKIQPAELGDSAVYLCASSPRLAGYNEQFFGPGTRLTVL.

The rearrangement uses TRBV5-4 and TRBJ2-2; D possibly corresponds to TRBD1 (6 bases). Germline V gene data show CDR1 as SGHNT and CDR2 as YYREEE (reference sequence). The CDR3 is 15 amino acids. Trimming shortened V by 4 bases and J by 2 bases, and 12 bases separated the two germline ends. This CDR3 reads CASSPGTPNTGELFF. The CDR3 nucleotides are TGTGCCAGCAGCCCCGGGACACCTAACACCGGGGAGCTGTTTTTT.

The CDR3 DNA follows: TGTGCCAGCAGCTGGGTAGCGGGAGACGGGGAGCTGTTTTTT. This sequence encodes CASSWVAGDGELFF. The chain couples TRBV4-2 to TRBJ2-2; 9 bases fit TRBD2. V lost 5 bases to trimming and J lost 7 bases; unmatched junction nucleotides: 5. In germline, CDR1 is LGHNA, CDR2 YNFKEQ. The CDR3 contains 14 residues.

The rearrangement uses TRBV5-6 and TRBJ2-5, with 9 positions matching TRBD2. CDR3 length: 15 amino acids. V gave up 3 bases and J gave up 2 bases; unmatched junction bases: 5. Germline V gene sequence: CDR1 SGHDT, CDR2 YYEEEE. CDR3 DNA sequence: TGTGCCAGCAGCTCACGACTAGCGGTACAAGAGACCCAGTACTTC. The encoded protein is CASSSRLAVQETQYF.

V usage is TRBV7-9 and J usage is TRBJ2-1, with TRBD2 matching over 13 bases. The CDR3 consists of 16 residues. V was clipped by 5 bases and J by 5 bases; unmatched bases: 6. The germline gives CDR1 SEHNR, CDR2 FQNEAQ (reference sequence). The CDR3 here is CASSTTGTSGNNEQFF. In DNA form, the CDR3 reads TGTGCCAGCAGCACAACCGGGACTAGCGGGAACAATGAGCAGTTCTTC.

V and J are TRBV5-4 and TRBJ1-1, with D possibly TRBD1 on 5 matching bases. V was shortened by 3 bases and J by 1 base, with 7 bases between the two germline ends. Per germline, CDR1 SGHNT and CDR2 YYREEE (reference sequence). This CDR3 is 13 amino acids long. The CDR3 region is CASSSGQNTEAFF. In DNA form, the CDR3 reads TGTGCCAGCAGCTCTGGACAGAACACTGAAGCTTTCTTT. Combining the CDR3 with reference TRBV5-4 and TRBJ1-1 gives the whole variable domain ETGVTQSPTHLIKTRGQQVTLRCSSQSGHNTVSWYQQALGQGPQFIFQYYREEENGRGNFPPRFSGLQFPNYSSELNVNALELDDSALYLCASSSGQNTEAFFGQGTRLTVV.

Here the CDR3 DNA reads TGTGCCAGCAGCTTAGCCCGTGTTGAGCAGTTCTTC. Protein product: CASSLARVEQFF. The V call is TRBV7-2, the J call TRBJ2-1, with unresolved D. The CDR3 sequence is 12 residues long. Germline V lookup: CDR1 SGHTA, CDR2 FQGNSA. V was pared by 0 bases and J by 9 bases, with 6 bases between.

This clone occurred once. The chain has TRBV30 and TRBJ2-3; 9 positions match TRBD1. The germline V gene has CDR1 GTSNPN and CDR2 SVGIG (reference sequence). V shed 0 bases, J shed 2 bases, and the junction held 6 bases outside the gene matches. There are 16 residues in the CDR3. In nucleotides, the CDR3 is TGTGCCTGGAGTGTACAATGGGACAGGGACACAGATACGCAGTATTTT. Protein: CAWSVQWDRDTDTQYF.

The chain combines TRBV19 with TRBJ1-1; no reliable D call. V was cut by 7 bases and J by 3 bases, with 12 bases left in between. This CDR3 comprises 13 residues. Germline V gene data show CDR1 as LNHDA and CDR2 as SQIVND (reference sequence). The CDR3: CASILEGDTEAFF. The CDR3, as DNA: TGTGCCAGTATCTTAGAGGGCGACACTGAAGCTTTCTTT.

V and J are TRBV28 and TRBJ2-7, with D possibly being TRBD2 (6 bases). CDR1 and CDR2 from the germline V gene are MDHEN and SYDVKM. V shed 5 bases and J shed 1 base, with 18 bases lying between them. The CDR3 is made up of 16 amino acids. In DNA form, the CDR3 reads TGTGCCAGCAGTATGGGACTCCCACGGTCGTCCTACGAGCAGTACTTC. It codes for CASSMGLPRSSYEQYF.

This chain joins TRBV30 and TRBJ2-1; 10 bases match TRBD2. Unmatched junction bases numbered 12, after V lost 6 bases and J lost 7 bases. There are 15 residues in the CDR3. Germline assignment: CDR1 GTSNPN and CDR2 SVGIG (reference sequence). The CDR3 nucleotides are TGTGCCTGTACGGGCGGGGCTAGCGGGAGTAATGAGCAGTTCTTC. It codes for CACTGGASGSNEQFF.

On this clone itself: An end of the junction differs from the germline gene, which may be a read error. This chain links TRBV7-7 with TRBJ1-2, with TRBD1 matching 9 bases. Germline V gene lookup returns CDR1 SSHAT and CDR2 FNYEAQ (reference sequence). The CDR3 totals 15 residues. The CDR3 DNA is TGTGCTAGCAGCTCCCACCGGGACAGGGATGATGGCTACACCTTC. This encodes CASSSHRDRDDGYTF.

The chain has TRBV28 and TRBJ1-3; D is perhaps TRBD1 (6 bases). Germline-derived CDR1 and CDR2 are MDHEN and SYDVKM. Trimming cost V 6 bases and J 4 bases, with 16 bases left between them. This CDR3 spans 15 amino acids. CDR3 protein: CASSNPGTLGNTIYF. The CDR3 nucleotides are TGTGCCAGCAGCAACCCCGGGACACTAGGAAACACCATATATTTT.